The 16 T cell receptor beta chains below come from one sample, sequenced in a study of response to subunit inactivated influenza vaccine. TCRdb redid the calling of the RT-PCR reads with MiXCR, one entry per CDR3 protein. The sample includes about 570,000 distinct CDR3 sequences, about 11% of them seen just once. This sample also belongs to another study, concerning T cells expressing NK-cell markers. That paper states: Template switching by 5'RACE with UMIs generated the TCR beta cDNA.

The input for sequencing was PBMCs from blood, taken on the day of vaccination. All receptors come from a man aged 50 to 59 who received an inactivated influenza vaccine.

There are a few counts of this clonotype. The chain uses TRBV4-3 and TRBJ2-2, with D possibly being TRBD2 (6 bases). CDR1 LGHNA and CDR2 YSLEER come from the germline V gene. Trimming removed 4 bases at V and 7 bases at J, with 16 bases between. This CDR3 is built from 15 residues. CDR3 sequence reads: CASSLSGSFGGELFF. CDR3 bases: TGCGCCAGCAGCCTGTCCGGGAGCTTTGGCGGGGAGCTGTTTTTT.

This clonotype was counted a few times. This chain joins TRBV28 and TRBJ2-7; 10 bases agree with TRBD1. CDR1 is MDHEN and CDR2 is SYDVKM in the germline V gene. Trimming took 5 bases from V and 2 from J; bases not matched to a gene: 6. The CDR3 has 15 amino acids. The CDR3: CASSIGTGAPYEQYF. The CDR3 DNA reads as TGTGCCAGCAGTATCGGGACAGGGGCGCCCTACGAGCAGTACTTC.

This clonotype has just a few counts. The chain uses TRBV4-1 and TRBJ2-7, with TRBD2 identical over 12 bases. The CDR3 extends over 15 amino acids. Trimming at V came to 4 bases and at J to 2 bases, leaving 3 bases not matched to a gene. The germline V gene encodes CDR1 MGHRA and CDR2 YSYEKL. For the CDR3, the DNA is TGCGCCAGCAGCCCGACTAGCGGGGGTACCTACGAGCAGTACTTC. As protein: CASSPTSGGTYEQYF.

In DNA form, the CDR3 reads TGTGCCACCAGCTACAAGGGGAAATGGGAGACCCAGTACTTC. It specifies CATSYKGKWETQYF. This chain connects TRBV15 to TRBJ2-5, with D possibly matching TRBD1 (5 bases). Trimming pared 5 bases from V and 5 bases from J, leaving 15 bases between. Germline V gene sequence: CDR1 LNHNV, CDR2 YYDKDF (reference sequence). This CDR3 is 14 amino acids long.

The CDR3 region is CASSPQLAGFYNEQFF. The CDR3 region has the DNA TGTGCCAGCAGTCCGCAACTAGCGGGGTTCTACAATGAGCAGTTCTTC. The rearrangement links TRBV12-3 or TRBV12-4 to TRBJ2-1, with TRBD2 identical over 10 bases. V was clipped by 5 bases and J by 3 bases; unmatched bases: 7. CDR3 size: 16 residues.

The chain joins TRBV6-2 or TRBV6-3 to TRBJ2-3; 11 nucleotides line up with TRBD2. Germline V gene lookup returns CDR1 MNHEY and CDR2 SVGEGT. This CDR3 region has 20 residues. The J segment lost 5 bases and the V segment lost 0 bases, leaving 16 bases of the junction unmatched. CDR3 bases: TGTGCCAGCAGTTACTCGATTAGACTAGCGGGGACCGGCCAGGGAGATACGCAGTATTTT. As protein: CASSYSIRLAGTGQGDTQYF.

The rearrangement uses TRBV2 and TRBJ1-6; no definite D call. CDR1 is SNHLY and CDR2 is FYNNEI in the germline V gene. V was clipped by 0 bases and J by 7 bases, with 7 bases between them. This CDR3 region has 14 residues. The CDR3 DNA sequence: TGTGCCAGCAGTGAAGCAGTTCCAAATTCACCCCTCCACTTT. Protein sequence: CASSEAVPNSPLHF.

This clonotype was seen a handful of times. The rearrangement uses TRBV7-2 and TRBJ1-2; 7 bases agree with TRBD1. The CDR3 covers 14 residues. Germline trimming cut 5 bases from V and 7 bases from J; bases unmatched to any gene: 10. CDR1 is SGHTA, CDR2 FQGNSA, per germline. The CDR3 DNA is TGTGCCAGCAGCCCTGGACAGGCTCTTCCTGGCTACACCTTC. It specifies CASSPGQALPGYTF.

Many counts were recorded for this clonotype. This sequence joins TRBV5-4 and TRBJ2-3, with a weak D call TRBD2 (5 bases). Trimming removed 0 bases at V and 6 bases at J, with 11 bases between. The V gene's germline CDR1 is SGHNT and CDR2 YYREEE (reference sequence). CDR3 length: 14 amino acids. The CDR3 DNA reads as TGTGCCAGCAGCTTGGTAGGGAGCAAGGATACGCAGTATTTT. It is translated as CASSLVGSKDTQYF.

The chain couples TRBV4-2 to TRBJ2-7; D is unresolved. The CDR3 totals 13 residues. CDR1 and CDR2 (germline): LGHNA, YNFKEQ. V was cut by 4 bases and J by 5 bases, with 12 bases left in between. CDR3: CASSLRYNNEQYF. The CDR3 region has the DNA TGTGCCAGCAGCCTTCGGTATAATAACGAGCAGTACTTC.

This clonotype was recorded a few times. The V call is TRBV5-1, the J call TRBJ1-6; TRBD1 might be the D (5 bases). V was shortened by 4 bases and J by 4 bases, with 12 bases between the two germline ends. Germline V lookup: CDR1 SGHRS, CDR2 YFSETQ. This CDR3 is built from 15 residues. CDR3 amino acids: CASSPTDRYNSPLHF. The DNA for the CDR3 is TGCGCCAGCAGCCCGACAGACAGATATAATTCACCCCTCCACTTT.

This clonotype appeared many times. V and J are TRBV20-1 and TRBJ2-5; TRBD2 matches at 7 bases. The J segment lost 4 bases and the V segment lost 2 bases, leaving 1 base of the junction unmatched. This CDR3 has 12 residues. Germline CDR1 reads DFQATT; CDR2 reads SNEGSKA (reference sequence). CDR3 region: CSARPGGETQYF. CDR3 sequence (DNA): TGCAGTGCTAGACCGGGGGGAGAGACCCAGTACTTC.

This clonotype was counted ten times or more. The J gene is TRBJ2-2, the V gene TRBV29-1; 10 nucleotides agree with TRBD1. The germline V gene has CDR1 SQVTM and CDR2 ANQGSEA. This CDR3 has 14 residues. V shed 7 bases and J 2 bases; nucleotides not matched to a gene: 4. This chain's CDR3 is CSAGQGGNTGELFF. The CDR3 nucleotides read TGCAGCGCAGGACAGGGGGGAAACACCGGGGAGCTGTTTTTT.

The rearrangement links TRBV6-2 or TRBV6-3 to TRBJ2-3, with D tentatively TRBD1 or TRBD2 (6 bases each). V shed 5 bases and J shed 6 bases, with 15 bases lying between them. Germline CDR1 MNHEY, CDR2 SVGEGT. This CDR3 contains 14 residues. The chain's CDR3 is CASSATGAGDTQYF. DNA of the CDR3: TGTGCCAGCAGTGCCACGGGGGCAGGGGATACGCAGTATTTT.

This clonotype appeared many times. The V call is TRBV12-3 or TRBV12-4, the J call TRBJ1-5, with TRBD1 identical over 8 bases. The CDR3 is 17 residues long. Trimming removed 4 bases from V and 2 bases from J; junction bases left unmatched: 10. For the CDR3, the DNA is TGTGCCAGCAGTTCCGCGGGGGTGACAGGGGGCAATCAGCCCCAGCATTTT. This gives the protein CASSSAGVTGGNQPQHF.

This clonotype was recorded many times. The chain's CDR3 is CSDRAGDRQTF. CDR3 nucleotides: TGCAGTGACAGAGCAGGCGACCGTCAAACCTTC. V and J are TRBV20-1 and TRBJ1-2; D is uncertain. Trimming cost V 7 bases and J 14 bases, with 20 bases left between them. The germline CDR1 and CDR2 sequences are DFQATT and SNEGSKA (reference sequence). This CDR3 is built from 11 residues.